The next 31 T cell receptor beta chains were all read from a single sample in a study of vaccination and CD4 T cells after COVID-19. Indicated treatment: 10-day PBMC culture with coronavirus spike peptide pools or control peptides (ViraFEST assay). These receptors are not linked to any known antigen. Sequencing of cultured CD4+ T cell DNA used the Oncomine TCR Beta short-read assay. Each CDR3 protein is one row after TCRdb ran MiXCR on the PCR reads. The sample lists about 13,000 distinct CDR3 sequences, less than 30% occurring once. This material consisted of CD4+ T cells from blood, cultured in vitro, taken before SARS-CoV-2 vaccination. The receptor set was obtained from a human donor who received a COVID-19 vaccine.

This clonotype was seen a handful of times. DNA for the CDR3: TGCGCCAGCAGCTTGTTGGGACAGGGTGACTATGGCTACACCTTC. Its translation is CASSLLGQGDYGYTF. This chain joins TRBV5-1 and TRBJ1-2; TRBD1 agrees at 9 bases. Germline V CDR1 and CDR2: SGHRS, YFSETQ. There are 15 residues in the CDR3. With 1 base clipped from V and 3 bases from J, the junction kept 4 bases outside the gene matches.

The CDR3 protein is CASARWGEGSPLHF. CDR3 DNA sequence: TGTGCCAGTGCCCGTTGGGGGGAAGGTTCACCCCTCCACTTT. The V and J genes are TRBV6-1 and TRBJ1-6, with D maybe TRBD1 (5 bases). Looked up from germline, CDR1 is MNHNS and CDR2 is SASEGT. The CDR3 runs 14 residues. The germline V and J ends were trimmed by 9 bases and 9 bases, with 18 bases remaining between them.

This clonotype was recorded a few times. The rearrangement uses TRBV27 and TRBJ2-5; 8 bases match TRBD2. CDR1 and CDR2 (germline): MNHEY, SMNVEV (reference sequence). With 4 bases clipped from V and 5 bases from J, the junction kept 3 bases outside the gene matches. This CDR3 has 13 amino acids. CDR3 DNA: TGTGCCAGCAGTTCGGGGGGGTGGGAGACCCAGTACTTC. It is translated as CASSSGGWETQYF.

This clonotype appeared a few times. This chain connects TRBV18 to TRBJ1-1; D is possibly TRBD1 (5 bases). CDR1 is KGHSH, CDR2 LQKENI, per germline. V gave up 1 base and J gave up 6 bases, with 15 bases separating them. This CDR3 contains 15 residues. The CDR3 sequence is CASSPRGDPRAEAFF. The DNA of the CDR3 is TGTGCCAGCTCACCACGAGGGGATCCGAGGGCTGAAGCTTTCTTT.

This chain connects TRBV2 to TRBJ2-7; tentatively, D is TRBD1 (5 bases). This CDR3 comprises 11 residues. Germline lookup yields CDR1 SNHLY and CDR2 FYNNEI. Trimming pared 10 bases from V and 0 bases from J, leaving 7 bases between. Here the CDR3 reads CAIRVSYEQYF. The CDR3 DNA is TGTGCCATCAGGGTCTCCTACGAGCAGTACTTC.

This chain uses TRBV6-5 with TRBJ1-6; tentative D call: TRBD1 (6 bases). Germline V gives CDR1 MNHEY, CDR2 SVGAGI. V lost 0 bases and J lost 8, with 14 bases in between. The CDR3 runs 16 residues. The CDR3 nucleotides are TGTGCCAGCAGTTACTCCACGGGGGGCCCGGATTCACCCCTCCACTTT. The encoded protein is CASSYSTGGPDSPLHF.

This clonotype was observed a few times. The CDR3 reads CASSPDSLADTQYF. CDR3 sequence (DNA): TGTGCCAGCAGCCCCGACAGCTTGGCAGATACGCAGTATTTT. This chain uses TRBV2 with TRBJ2-3, with D possibly TRBD1 on 5 matching bases. There are 14 residues in the CDR3. CDR1 SNHLY and CDR2 FYNNEI come from the germline V gene. V lost 6 bases and J lost 4, with 14 bases in between.

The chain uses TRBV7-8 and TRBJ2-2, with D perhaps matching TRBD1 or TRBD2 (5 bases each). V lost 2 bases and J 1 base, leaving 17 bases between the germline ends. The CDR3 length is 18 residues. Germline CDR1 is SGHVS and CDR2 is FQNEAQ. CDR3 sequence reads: CASSLFDRGRLNTGELFF. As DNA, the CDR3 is TGTGCCAGCAGCTTATTTGATCGGGGACGGCTGAACACCGGGGAGCTGTTTTTT.

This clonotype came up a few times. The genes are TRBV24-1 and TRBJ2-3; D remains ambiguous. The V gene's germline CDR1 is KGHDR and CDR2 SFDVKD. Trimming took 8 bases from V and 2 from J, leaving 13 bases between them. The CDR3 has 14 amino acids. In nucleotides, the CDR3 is TGTGCCACCACCCCCACAGACAACACAGATACGCAGTATTTT. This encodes CATTPTDNTDTQYF.

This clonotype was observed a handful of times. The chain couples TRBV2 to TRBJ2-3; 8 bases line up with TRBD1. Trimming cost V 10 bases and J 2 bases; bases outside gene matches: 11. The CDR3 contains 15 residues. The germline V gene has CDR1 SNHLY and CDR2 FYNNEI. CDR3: CATTNDRGFTDTQYF. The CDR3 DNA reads TGTGCCACCACAAACGACAGGGGCTTCACAGATACGCAGTATTTT. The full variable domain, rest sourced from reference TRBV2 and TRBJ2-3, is EPEVTQTPSHQVTQMGQEVILRCVPISNHLYFYWYRQILGQKVEFLVSFYNNEISEKSEIFDDQFSVERPDGSNFTLKIRSTKLEDSAMYFCATTNDRGFTDTQYFGPGTRLTVL.

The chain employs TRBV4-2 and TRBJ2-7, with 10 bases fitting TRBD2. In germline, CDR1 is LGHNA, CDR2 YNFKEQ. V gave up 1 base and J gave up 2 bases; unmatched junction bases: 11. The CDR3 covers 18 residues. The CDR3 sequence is CASSQAILSGGATYEQYF. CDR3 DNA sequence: TGTGCCAGCAGCCAAGCAATCTTAAGCGGGGGGGCAACCTACGAGCAGTACTTC.

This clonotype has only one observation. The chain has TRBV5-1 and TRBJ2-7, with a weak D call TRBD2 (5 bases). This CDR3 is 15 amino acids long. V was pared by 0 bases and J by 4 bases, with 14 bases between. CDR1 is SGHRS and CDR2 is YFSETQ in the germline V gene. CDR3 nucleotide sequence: TGCGCCAGCAGCTTGGGGAGCGGTCCTTTATACGAGCAGTACTTC. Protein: CASSLGSGPLYEQYF. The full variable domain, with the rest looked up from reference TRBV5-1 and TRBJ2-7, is KAGVTQTPRYLIKTRGQQVTLSCSPISGHRSVSWYQQTPGQGLQFLFEYFSETQRNKGNFPGRFSGRQFSNSRSEMNVSTLELGDSALYLCASSLGSGPLYEQYFGPGTRLTVT.

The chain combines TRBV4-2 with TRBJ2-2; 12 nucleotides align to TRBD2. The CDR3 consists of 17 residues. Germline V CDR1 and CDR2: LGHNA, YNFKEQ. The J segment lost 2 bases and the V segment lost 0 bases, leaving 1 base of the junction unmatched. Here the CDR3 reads CASSQELAGGNTGELFF. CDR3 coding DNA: TGTGCCAGCAGCCAAGAACTAGCGGGGGGAAACACCGGGGAGCTGTTTTTT.

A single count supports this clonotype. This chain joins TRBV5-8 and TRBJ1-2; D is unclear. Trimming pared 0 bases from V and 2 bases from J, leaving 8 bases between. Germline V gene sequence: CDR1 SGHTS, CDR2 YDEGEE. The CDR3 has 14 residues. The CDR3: CASSLEAGNYGYTF. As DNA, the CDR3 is TGTGCCAGCAGCTTGGAGGCGGGGAACTATGGCTACACCTTC. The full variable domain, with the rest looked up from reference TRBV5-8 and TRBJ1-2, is EAGVTQSPTHLIKTRGQQATLRCSPISGHTSVYWYQQALGLGLQFLLWYDEGEERNRGNFPPRFSGRQFPNYSSELNVNALELEDSALYLCASSLEAGNYGYTFGSGTRLTVV.

The CDR3, as DNA: TGCAGCGTTGGCAAAGGGGTCCCCTCTGGGGCCAACGTCCTGACTTTC. It encodes CSVGKGVPSGANVLTF. The chain employs TRBV29-1 and TRBJ2-6; D is perhaps TRBD1 (5 bases). The CDR3 loop spans 16 amino acids. Trimming took 4 bases from V and 0 from J, leaving 13 bases between them. Per the germline V gene, CDR1 is SQVTM and CDR2 is ANQGSEA.

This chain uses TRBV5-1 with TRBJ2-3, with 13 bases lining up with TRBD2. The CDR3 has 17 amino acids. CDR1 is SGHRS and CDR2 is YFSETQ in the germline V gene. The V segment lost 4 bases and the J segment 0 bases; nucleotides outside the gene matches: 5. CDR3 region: CASSRGTSGESTDTQYF. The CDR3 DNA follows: TGCGCCAGCAGCCGAGGGACTAGCGGGGAAAGCACAGATACGCAGTATTTT.

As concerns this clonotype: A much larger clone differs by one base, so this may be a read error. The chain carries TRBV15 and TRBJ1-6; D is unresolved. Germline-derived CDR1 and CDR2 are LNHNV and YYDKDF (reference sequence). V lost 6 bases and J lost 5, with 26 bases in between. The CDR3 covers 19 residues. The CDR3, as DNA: TGTGCCACCAGGGGATCTCGTCGGGTTGACAACTCAAATAATTCACCCCTCCACTTT. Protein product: CATRGSRRVDNSNNSPLHF.

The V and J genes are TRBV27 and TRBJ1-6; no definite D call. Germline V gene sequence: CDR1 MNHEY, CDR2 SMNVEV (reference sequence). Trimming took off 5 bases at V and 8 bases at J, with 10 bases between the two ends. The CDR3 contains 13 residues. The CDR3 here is CASSQSRYSPLHF. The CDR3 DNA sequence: TGTGCCAGCAGTCAATCCAGGTATTCACCCCTCCACTTT.

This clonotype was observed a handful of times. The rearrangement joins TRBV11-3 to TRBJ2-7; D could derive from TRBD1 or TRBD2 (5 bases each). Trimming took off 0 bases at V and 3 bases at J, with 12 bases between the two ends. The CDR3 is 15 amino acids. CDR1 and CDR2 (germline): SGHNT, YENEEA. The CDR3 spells CASSLDEGSGYEQYF. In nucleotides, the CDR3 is TGTGCCAGCAGCTTAGATGAGGGGTCCGGCTACGAGCAGTACTTC.

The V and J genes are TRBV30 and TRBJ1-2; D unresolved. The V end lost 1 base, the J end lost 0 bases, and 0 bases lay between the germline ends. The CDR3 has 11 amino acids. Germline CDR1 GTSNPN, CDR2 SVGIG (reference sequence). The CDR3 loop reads CAWSANYGYTF. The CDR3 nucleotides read TGTGCCTGGAGTGCTAACTATGGCTACACCTTC. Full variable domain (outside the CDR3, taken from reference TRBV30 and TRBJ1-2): SQTIHQWPATLVQPVGSPLSLECTVEGTSNPNLYWYRQAAGRGLQLLFYSVGIGQISSEVPQNLSASRPQDRQFILSSKKLLLSDSGFYLCAWSANYGYTFGSGTRLTVV.

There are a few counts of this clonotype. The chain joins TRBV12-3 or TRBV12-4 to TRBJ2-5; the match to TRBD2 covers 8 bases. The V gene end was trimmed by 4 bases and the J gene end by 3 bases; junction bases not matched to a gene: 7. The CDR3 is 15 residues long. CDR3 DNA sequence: TGTGCCAGCAGTTCCATCCCGGGGGGGGAAGAGACCCAGTACTTC. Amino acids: CASSSIPGGEETQYF.

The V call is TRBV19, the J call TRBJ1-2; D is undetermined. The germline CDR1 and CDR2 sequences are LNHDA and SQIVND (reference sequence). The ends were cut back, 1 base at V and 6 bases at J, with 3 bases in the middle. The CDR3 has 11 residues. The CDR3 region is CASSIGHGYTF. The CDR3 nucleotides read TGTGCCAGTAGTATAGGACATGGCTACACCTTC.

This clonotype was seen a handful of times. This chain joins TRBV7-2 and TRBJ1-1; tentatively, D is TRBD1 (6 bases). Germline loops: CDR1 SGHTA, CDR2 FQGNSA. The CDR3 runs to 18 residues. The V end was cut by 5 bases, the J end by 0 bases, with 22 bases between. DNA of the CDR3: TGTGCCAGCAGCCCACGCCAAGGCTGGGGACACTTGAACACTGAAGCTTTCTTT. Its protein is CASSPRQGWGHLNTEAFF.

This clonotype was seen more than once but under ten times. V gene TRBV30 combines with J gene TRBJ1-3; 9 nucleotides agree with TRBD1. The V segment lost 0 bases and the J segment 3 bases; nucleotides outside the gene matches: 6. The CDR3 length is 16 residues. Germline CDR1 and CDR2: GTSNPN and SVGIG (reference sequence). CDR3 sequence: CAWSVRGTGLGNTIYF. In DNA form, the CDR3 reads TGTGCCTGGAGTGTAAGAGGGACAGGGCTTGGAAACACCATATATTTT.

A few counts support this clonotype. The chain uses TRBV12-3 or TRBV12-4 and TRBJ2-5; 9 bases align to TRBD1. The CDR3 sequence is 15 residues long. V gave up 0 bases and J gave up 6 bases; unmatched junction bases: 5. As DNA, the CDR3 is TGTGCCAGCAGTTTAGCACTGGGACAGGGACAGACCCAGTACTTC. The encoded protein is CASSLALGQGQTQYF.

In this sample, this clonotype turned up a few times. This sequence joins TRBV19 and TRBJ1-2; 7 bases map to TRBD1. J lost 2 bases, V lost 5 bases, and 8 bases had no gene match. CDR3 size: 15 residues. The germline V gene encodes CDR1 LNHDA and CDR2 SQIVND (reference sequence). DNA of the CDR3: TGTGCCAGTAGTCTACAACAGGGGAGAAACTATGGCTACACCTTC. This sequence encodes CASSLQQGRNYGYTF.

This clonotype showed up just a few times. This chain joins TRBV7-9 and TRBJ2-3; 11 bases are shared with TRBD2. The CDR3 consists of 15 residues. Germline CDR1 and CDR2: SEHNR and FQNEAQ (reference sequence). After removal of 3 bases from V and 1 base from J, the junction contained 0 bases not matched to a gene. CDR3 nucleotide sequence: TGTGCCAGCAGCTTGACTAGCGGGGGCACAGATACGCAGTATTTT. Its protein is CASSLTSGGTDTQYF.

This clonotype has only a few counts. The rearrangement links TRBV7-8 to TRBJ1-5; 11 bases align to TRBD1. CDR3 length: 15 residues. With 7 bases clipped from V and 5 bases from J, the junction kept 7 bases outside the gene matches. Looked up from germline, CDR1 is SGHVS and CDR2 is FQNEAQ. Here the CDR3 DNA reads TGTGCCAGCAATCAGGGACAGGGGGTCGATCAGCCCCAGCATTTT. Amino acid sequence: CASNQGQGVDQPQHF.

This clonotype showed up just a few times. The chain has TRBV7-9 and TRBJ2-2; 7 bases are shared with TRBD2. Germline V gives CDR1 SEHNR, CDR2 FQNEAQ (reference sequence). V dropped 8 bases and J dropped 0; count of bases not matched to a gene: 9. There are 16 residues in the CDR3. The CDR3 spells CASPIGRGANTGELFF. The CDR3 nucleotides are TGTGCCAGCCCCATAGGTCGGGGGGCGAACACCGGGGAGCTGTTTTTT.

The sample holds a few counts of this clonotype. CDR3 residues: CASSEAQGQGDTEAFF. CDR3 DNA: TGTGCCAGCAGTGAAGCACAGGGACAGGGGGACACTGAAGCTTTCTTT. The chain uses TRBV6-1 and TRBJ1-1; 11 nucleotides match TRBD1. CDR3 length: 16 amino acids. The V segment lost 0 bases and the J segment 3 bases; nucleotides outside the gene matches: 3. Germline V gene sequence: CDR1 MNHNS, CDR2 SASEGT.

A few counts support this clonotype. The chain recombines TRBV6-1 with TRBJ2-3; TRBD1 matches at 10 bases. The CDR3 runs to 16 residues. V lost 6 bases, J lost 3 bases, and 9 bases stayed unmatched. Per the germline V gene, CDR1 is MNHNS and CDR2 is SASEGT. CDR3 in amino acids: CASSASPGQGTDTQYF. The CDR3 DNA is TGTGCCAGCAGCGCAAGCCCGGGACAGGGGACAGATACGCAGTATTTT.